This TCR beta chain was recorded in a study of blood T cell repertoires in COVID-19. Study details: Italy, Spain and the United States were the sources of the convalescent and acute COVID-19 samples. Sources were T cells, B-cell-depleted T cells, or PBMCs; the material itself was cDNA or gDNA.

The data were produced by immunoSEQ multiplex PCR, yet TCRdb's version contains in-frame clones alone and is incomplete. The sample consists of 150,000 or so clones, roughly nine tenths of them appearing once. From germline, CDR1 is LGHDT and CDR2 YNNKEL (reference sequence). The CDR3 is 15 amino acids. Trimming cost V 0 bases and J 10 bases, with 15 bases left between them. This chain uses TRBV3-1 (or the pseudogene TRBV3-2) with TRBJ1-4, with D possibly TRBD1 on 5 matching bases. The clonotype comes from a woman in her seventies with acute or convalescent COVID-19. Sample: peripheral blood. The CDR3 region has the DNA TGTGCCAGCAGCCAAGAAACAGGTCTTTTGCGAAAACTGTTTTTT. It specifies CASSQETGLLRKLFF.